This TCR beta chain appears in the sequencing data of a study of Ad26.COV2.S vaccination and SARS-CoV-2 variants. Study background: Donor was one of the participants in the Ad26.COV2.S arm of the COV1001 trial. Intramuscular Ad26.COV2.S doses were given once or twice, 56 days apart. Whole-study findings and limits: Across vaccine and placebo recipients, the breadth of non-spike TCRs was similar. It was reported that spike-specific CD8+ and CD4+ T cell responses were substantially broad after vaccination.

As regards this clone: Its antigen is not identified.

Noted treatment: roughly 18 received Ad26.COV2.S at low or high dose, single or two shots; roughly five received placebo; per-sample allocation not given. Samples came from day 63 after the first vaccine or placebo injection. Sequenced by immunoSEQ multiplex PCR; TCRdb stores in-frame clones only, minus some. The sample carries under 600,000 clones, 89% recorded once. This CDR3 spans 14 amino acids. V lost 2 bases and J 8 bases, leaving 10 bases between the germline ends. The germline gives CDR1 SNHLY, CDR2 FYNNEI. The sample consisted of peripheral blood, taken in a trial of Ad26.COV2.S vaccine versus placebo. This clonotype was obtained from a person between 18 and 60 years old who received the Ad26.COV2.S COVID-19 vaccine or a placebo. This chain uses TRBV2 with TRBJ1-6, with D perhaps TRBD1 (5 bases). Here the CDR3 reads CASSEKGEDSPLHF. In DNA form, the CDR3 reads TGTGCCAGCAGTGAAAAAGGGGAGGATTCACCCCTCCACTTT. The whole variable domain, filled in from reference TRBV2 and TRBJ1-6, reads EPEVTQTPSHQVTQMGQEVILRCVPISNHLYFYWYRQILGQKVEFLVSFYNNEISEKSEIFDDQFSVERPDGSNFTLKIRSTKLEDSAMYFCASSEKGEDSPLHFGNGTRLTVT.